The clone carrying this TCR beta chain turned up a few times. Its antigen is unknown. The data stem from a study of CD8 T cells in ankylosing spondylitis. CDR3 length: 14 residues. CDR1 SGHTA and CDR2 FQGNSA come from the germline V gene. Trimming stripped 2 bases from V and 1 base from J, with 8 bases between. Study results and limitations: Disease-linked clones had a CD8+ phenotype and relatively low frequency in peripheral blood. Under 10 highly homologous variants formed a TCR beta motif that appeared characteristic of ankylosing spondylitis blood.

With molecular barcodes, quantitative 5'-RACE was used to make the TCR beta libraries. A single record per CDR3 protein comes from TCRdb applying MiXCR to the 5' RACE reads. The repertoire holds roughly 440,000 distinct CDR3 sequences, with 15% to 20% as singletons. The sequencing sample was made of blood, either unsorted or a sorted T cell fraction (not recorded which). The genes are TRBV7-2 and TRBJ1-1; D is unresolved. The origin of this receptor is a male donor with ankylosing spondylitis. The CDR3 spells CASSLMRQNTEAFF. The CDR3 region has the DNA TGTGCCAGCAGCTTAATGCGCCAGAACACTGAAGCTTTCTTT.